One and the same sample provided the 20 T cell receptor beta chains below, sequenced in a study of CD8 T cells in Susac syndrome. Random hexamers were used to reverse transcribe an amount of about 0.45 to 1 ug RNA. TCRdb re-derived calls from the immunoSEQ multiplex PCR reads in MiXCR, one entry per CDR3 protein. This table holds 70,000 to 85,000 distinct CDR3 sequences, around 96% found once. Source material: CD8+ T cells from PBMCs. Receptor source: a human donor with Susac syndrome.

V gene TRBV29-1 combines with J gene TRBJ2-7, with D possibly matching TRBD2 (6 bases). Trimming pared 4 bases from V and 2 bases from J, leaving 15 bases between. CDR1 is SQVTM and CDR2 is ANQGSEA in the germline V gene. The CDR3 contains 14 residues. CDR3: CSVAGVEGPYEQYF. In DNA, the CDR3 is TGCAGCGTTGCGGGGGTGGAGGGACCCTACGAGCAGTACTTC.

DNA of the CDR3: TGTGCCAGCACACTCGGGACTATGATTGTTGAGCAGTTCTTC. Amino acid sequence: CASTLGTMIVEQFF. The chain combines TRBV5-6 with TRBJ2-1; 7 positions agree with TRBD2. With 6 bases clipped from V and 9 bases from J, the junction kept 12 bases outside the gene matches. The CDR3 is 14 amino acids. Germline CDR1 and CDR2: SGHDT and YYEEEE.

The chain joins TRBV4-1 to TRBJ1-1; D not certain. V lost 1 base, J lost 4 bases, and 13 bases lay in between. CDR1 is MGHRA and CDR2 is YSYEKL in the germline V gene. The CDR3 contains 15 residues. DNA for the CDR3: TGCGCCAGCAGCCAAGCGGAGGGCCGTGGCACTGAAGCTTTCTTT. Its translation is CASSQAEGRGTEAFF.

The CDR3 DNA is TGCAGCGTTGAAGATCTAAAAACCACCGGGGAGCTGTTTTTT. Translated: CSVEDLKTTGELFF. The rearrangement joins TRBV29-1 to TRBJ2-2; D gene unclear. The V gene lost 0 bases and the J gene lost 4 bases, with 9 bases spanning the gap. The germline V gene has CDR1 SQVTM and CDR2 ANQGSEA. This CDR3 region has 14 residues.

The chain uses TRBV19 and TRBJ1-1; D call uncertain. This CDR3 region has 13 residues. CDR1 is LNHDA and CDR2 is SQIVND in the germline V gene (reference sequence). Trimming removed 5 bases at V and 1 base at J, with 8 bases between. Here the CDR3 DNA reads TGTGCCAGTAGTTGGATGGGGAACACTGAAGCTTTCTTT. Protein product: CASSWMGNTEAFF.

The rearrangement uses TRBV19 and TRBJ2-3, with 8 bases that match TRBD1. This CDR3 comprises 15 residues. Germline-derived CDR1 and CDR2 are LNHDA and SQIVND (reference sequence). With V trimmed by 6 bases and J by 7 bases, 12 bases remained unmatched. The chain's CDR3 is CASRHRPDRVNTQYF. The CDR3 nucleotides read TGTGCCAGTAGACATCGACCGGACAGGGTTAATACGCAGTATTTT.

The chain carries TRBV20-1 and TRBJ2-1; D is possibly TRBD1 (6 bases). The length of the CDR3 is 13 residues. The V end lost 4 bases, the J end lost 6 bases, and 13 bases lay between the germline ends. From germline, CDR1 is DFQATT and CDR2 SNEGSKA (reference sequence). CDR3 loop: CSATGGDSNEQFF. The CDR3 DNA reads as TGCAGTGCTACTGGGGGCGACAGCAATGAGCAGTTCTTC.

This chain uses TRBV9 with TRBJ1-2; D remains ambiguous. This CDR3 comprises 14 residues. From germline, CDR1 is SGDLS and CDR2 YYNGEE. V lost 3 bases, J lost 8 bases, and 17 bases lay in between. In nucleotides, the CDR3 is TGTGCCAGCAGCGCTAACAGCGCCCCTCGGGGCTACACCTTC. The encoded protein is CASSANSAPRGYTF.

The rearrangement joins TRBV9 to TRBJ2-7; possibly TRBD1 or TRBD2 for D (6 bases each). The CDR3 contains 15 residues. With 0 bases removed from V and 1 base from J, the gap between germline ends came to 11 bases. Germline values: CDR1 SGDLS, CDR2 YYNGEE. The CDR3 spells CASSVEGGRSYEQYF. DNA for the CDR3: TGTGCCAGCAGCGTAGAGGGGGGCCGGTCCTACGAGCAGTACTTC.

J is TRBJ2-5 and V is TRBV9, with TRBD2 matching 11 bases. The germline V gene encodes CDR1 SGDLS and CDR2 YYNGEE. CDR3 length: 15 residues. The V segment lost 4 bases and the J segment 5 bases; nucleotides outside the gene matches: 7. CDR3 sequence (DNA): TGTGCCAGCAGCCTTAGCGGGAGGGCCGGGGAGACCCAGTACTTC. It is translated as CASSLSGRAGETQYF.

The genes are TRBV11-1 and TRBJ2-5; D perhaps matches TRBD2 (5 bases). There are 16 residues in the CDR3. Trimming took off 7 bases at V and 5 bases at J, with 23 bases between the two ends. Germline V gives CDR1 SGHAT, CDR2 FQDESV (reference sequence). The CDR3 DNA reads TGTGCCAGCACCCGGGATAGAAGCACGTATCTTGAGACCCAGTACTTC. Its protein product is CASTRDRSTYLETQYF.

The rearrangement links TRBV9 to TRBJ1-1; D ambiguous. V lost 2 bases and J lost 7, with 3 bases in between. The CDR3 extends over 10 amino acids. Germline V gene sequence: CDR1 SGDLS, CDR2 YYNGEE. The CDR3 is CASSVNEAFF. The DNA for the CDR3 is TGTGCCAGCAGCGTCAATGAAGCTTTCTTT.

V usage is TRBV5-4 and J usage is TRBJ1-2; D gene unclear. This CDR3 spans 12 amino acids. Per germline, CDR1 SGHNT and CDR2 YYREEE (reference sequence). Trimming removed 1 base at V and 6 bases at J, with 7 bases between. The CDR3 region has the DNA TGTGCCAGCAGCTTGACCCGACATGGCTACACCTTC. Translating gives CASSLTRHGYTF.

The chain is built from TRBV7-3 and TRBJ1-2; the D gene is possibly TRBD1 (5 bases). This CDR3 comprises 16 residues. CDR1 and CDR2 (germline): SGHTA, FQGTGA. V lost 5 bases and J 0 bases, leaving 16 bases between the germline ends. The CDR3 region is CASSPTPPGANYGYTF. The CDR3 DNA sequence: TGTGCCAGCAGCCCGACACCGCCGGGGGCTAACTATGGCTACACCTTC.

The V and J genes are TRBV7-9 and TRBJ1-5; unclear D gene. Trimming took off 5 bases at V and 6 bases at J, with 8 bases between the two ends. CDR1 and CDR2 from the germline V gene are SEHNR and FQNEAQ (reference sequence). The CDR3 runs 12 residues. In nucleotides, the CDR3 is TGTGCCAGCAGCCTACTGGCTCAGCCCCAGCATTTT. This translates into CASSLLAQPQHF.

This clonotype was counted once. The rearrangement uses TRBV15 and TRBJ1-2; the D gene is possibly TRBD1 (5 bases). This CDR3 region has 14 residues. Germline V CDR1 and CDR2: LNHNV, YYDKDF (reference sequence). V was trimmed by 5 bases and J by 4 bases, leaving 14 bases between them. CDR3 residues: CATSVPSGGYGYTF. The CDR3 DNA reads as TGTGCCACCAGCGTACCCTCGGGGGGCTATGGCTACACCTTC. The full variable domain, rest sourced from reference TRBV15 and TRBJ1-2, is DAMVIQNPRYQVTQFGKPVTLSCSQTLNHNVMYWYQQKSSQAPKLLFHYYDKDFNNEADTPDNFQSRRPNTSFCFLDIRSPGLGDTAMYLCATSVPSGGYGYTFGSGTRLTVV.

V is TRBV4-1 and J is TRBJ2-7; 10 nucleotides line up with TRBD2. J was trimmed by 3 bases and V by 1 base; bases with no gene match: 0. The CDR3 spans 14 residues. Germline assignment: CDR1 MGHRA and CDR2 YSYEKL. The CDR3 reads CASSQGTSGYEQYF. Here the CDR3 DNA reads TGCGCCAGCAGCCAAGGGACTAGCGGCTACGAGCAGTACTTC.

The chain joins TRBV18 to TRBJ2-3, with D possibly matching TRBD1 (5 bases). V was trimmed by 4 bases and J by 11 bases, leaving 16 bases between them. CDR3 size: 13 residues. The germline gives CDR1 KGHSH, CDR2 LQKENI. CDR3 sequence reads: CASSRLKGPRQYF. CDR3 bases: TGTGCCAGCTCACGACTCAAGGGGCCGCGGCAGTATTTT.

The chain combines TRBV20-1 with TRBJ2-1; D possibly corresponds to TRBD2 (5 bases). The length of the CDR3 is 13 residues. From germline, CDR1 is DFQATT and CDR2 SNEGSKA (reference sequence). V lost 5 bases to trimming and J lost 2 bases, with 10 bases between them. This chain's CDR3 is CSARAATYNEQFF. In DNA, the CDR3 is TGCAGTGCTCGAGCGGCAACCTACAATGAGCAGTTCTTC.

The chain has TRBV28 and TRBJ1-5; D ambiguous. With 2 bases removed from V and 8 bases from J, the gap between germline ends came to 13 bases. The CDR3 totals 14 residues. Germline lookup yields CDR1 MDHEN and CDR2 SYDVKM. The CDR3 DNA is TGTGCCAGCAGTTTAACAAATCTGGTGGAGCCCCAGCATTTT. Its protein product is CASSLTNLVEPQHF.